These 2 T cell receptor beta chains came from one sample sequenced in a study of response to subunit inactivated influenza vaccine. Using its own MiXCR run on the RT-PCR reads, TCRdb lists one record per CDR3 protein. Found here are some 850,000 distinct CDR3 sequences, approximately 17% of them singletons; the top ten hold about a tenth. Sequenced material: PBMCs from blood, taken roughly 5 days after vaccination. These receptors were collected from a man between 45 and 60 years old who received an inactivated influenza vaccine.

The V gene is TRBV7-2, the J gene TRBJ1-5, with D possibly matching TRBD1 (5 bases). The CDR3 has 14 residues. From germline, CDR1 is SGHTA and CDR2 FQGNSA. Between the trimmed V and J ends, which lost 5 bases and 6 bases, there was a span of 14 bases. CDR3 bases: TGTGCCAGCAGCCCGCAGGGAGGGATTCAGCCCCAGCATTTT. It encodes CASSPQGGIQPQHF.

This clonotype was counted a few times. The CDR3: CASSWGATYEQYF. The CDR3, as DNA: TGTGCCAGCAGTTGGGGGGCTACCTACGAGCAGTACTTC. The chain uses TRBV6-2 or TRBV6-3 and TRBJ2-7; D may match TRBD1 or TRBD2 (6 bases each). Germline values: CDR1 MNHEY, CDR2 SVGEGT. CDR3 length equals 13 residues. V was clipped by 4 bases and J by 2 bases, with 9 bases between them.